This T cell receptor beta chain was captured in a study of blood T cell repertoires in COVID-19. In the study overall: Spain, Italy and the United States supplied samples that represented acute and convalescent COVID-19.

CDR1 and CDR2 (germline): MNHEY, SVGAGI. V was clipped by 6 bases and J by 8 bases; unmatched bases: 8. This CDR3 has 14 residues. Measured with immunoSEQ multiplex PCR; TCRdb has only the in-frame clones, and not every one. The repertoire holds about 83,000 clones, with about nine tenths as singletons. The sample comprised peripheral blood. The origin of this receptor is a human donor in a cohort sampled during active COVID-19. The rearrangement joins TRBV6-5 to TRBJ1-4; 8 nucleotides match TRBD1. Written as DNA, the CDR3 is TGTGCCAGCAGCCCGGGACAGGTCGGGGAAAAACTGTTTTTT. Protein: CASSPGQVGEKLFF.